This T cell receptor (beta chain) is drawn from a study of blood T cell repertoires in COVID-19. For the study at large: Researchers got acute and convalescent COVID-19 samples from the United States, Italy and Spain. PBMCs, B-cell-depleted T cells, or T cells were the source of the cDNA or gDNA that made up the material.

In the study's own analysis: The authors estimated nucleated cell counts from reference gene primer amplification. Using immunoSEQ multiplex PCR, the repertoire was profiled, and TCRdb retains in-frame clones only, with some absent. D and trimming were read from the DNA, whereas the V and J calls and clone size are those reported in that table. Among about 80,000 clones listed, around 80% were seen once. Sequenced sample: peripheral blood. This sequence was found in a woman in her 70s with acute or convalescent COVID-19.

The CDR3 DNA reads TGTGCCAGCAGGGGCGCAGGCCTACTCTATGGCTACACCTTC. Its protein product is CASRGAGLLYGYTF. This chain links TRBV6-5 with TRBJ1-2; D is ambiguous. There are 14 residues in the CDR3. From germline, CDR1 is MNHEY and CDR2 SVGAGI. V gave up 6 bases and J gave up 4 bases, with 15 bases separating them.